These T cell receptor beta chains were read from a single sample in a study of T cell changes during pregnancy in multiple sclerosis. Sequenced by immunoSEQ multiplex PCR; TCRdb stores in-frame clones only, minus some. The profile shows about 46,000 clones, 90% to 95% of them singletons. This sample comprised CD8+ T cells from peripheral blood mononuclear cells, obtained in the first trimester of pregnancy. These receptors were taken from a female donor with multiple sclerosis, enrolled in a pregnancy study. CDR3s include the opening cysteine and the closing phenylalanine or tryptophan. D genes are given only for firm matches. Some rows mark clone size as missing; the rest say once, few, many or name a class of expanded clone.

J: TRBJ1-1; V: TRBV27; size: NA; D: NA; DNA: TGTGCCAGCAGTTTCGACCCAGGATACACTGAAGCTTTCTTT; CDR3: CASSFDPGYTEAFF
J: TRBJ1-5; V: TRBV6-1; size: NA; D: NA; DNA: TGTGCCAGCAGTGAAGCAAGGGGGAGAGATCAGCCCCAGCATTTT; CDR3: CASSEARGRDQPQHF
J: TRBJ2-1; V: TRBV7-6; size: NA; D: NA; DNA: TGTGCCAGCAGCCCCGGGGGAGGAGGGAACTACAATGAGCAGTTCTTC; CDR3: CASSPGGGGNYNEQFF
J: TRBJ2-1; V: TRBV10-3; size: NA; D: NA; DNA: TGTGCCATCAGTGAATGGATTTCGGGGACTTACAATGAGCAGTTCTTC; CDR3: CAISEWISGTYNEQFF
J: TRBJ2-5; V: TRBV4-3; size: NA; D: TRBD1; DNA: TGCGCCAGCAGCCAATCCACAGGGGCCCAAGAGACCCAGTACTTC; CDR3: CASSQSTGAQETQYF
J: TRBJ2-1; V: TRBV28; size: NA; D: NA; DNA: TGTGCCAGCGGAGACAGGGCGGGGTACAATGAGCAGTTCTTC; CDR3: CASGDRAGYNEQFF
J: TRBJ1-2; V: TRBV29-1; size: NA; D: NA; DNA: TGCAGCGTTGGGGGGGACTATGGCTACACCTTC; CDR3: CSVGGDYGYTF
J: TRBJ2-2; V: TRBV2; size: NA; D: NA; DNA: TGTGCCAGCATGTCAGGGTTCACCGGGGAGCTGTTTTTT; CDR3: CASMSGFTGELFF
J: TRBJ1-3; V: TRBV9; size: NA; D: TRBD1; DNA: TGTGCCAGCAGCGTAGGGGACAGATCAGACACCATATATTTT; CDR3: CASSVGDRSDTIYF
J: TRBJ2-5; V: TRBV6-5; size: NA; D: TRBD2; DNA: TGTGCCAGCGGCCTAGCGGGGGAAGAGACCCAGTACTTC; CDR3: CASGLAGEETQYF
J: TRBJ1-1; V: TRBV4-2; size: NA; D: NA; DNA: TGTGCCAGCAGCCAAGAATTCCCCGGGACATCCTTACATAGGGCTGAAGCTTTCTTT; CDR3: CASSQEFPGTSLHRAEAFF
J: TRBJ2-7; V: TRBV6-5; size: NA; D: TRBD2; DNA: TGTGCCAGCAGTTCCCAATCATGGCGGGAGGGCCAAGAGCAGTACTTC; CDR3: CASSSQSWREGQEQYF
J: TRBJ2-1; V: TRBV9; size: once; D: NA; DNA: TGTGCCAGCAGTTGGGAGGGGACAAACAATGAGCAGTTCTTC; CDR3: CASSWEGTNNEQFF
J: TRBJ2-7; V: TRBV9; size: NA; D: TRBD2; DNA: TGTGCCAGCAGCGTAGGACTAGCGGGAGAGGGAGAGCAGTACTTC; CDR3: CASSVGLAGEGEQYF
J: TRBJ2-1; V: TRBV7-9; size: NA; D: TRBD2; DNA: TGTGCCAGCAGCTCACTGACTAGCGACTCCTACAATGAGCAGTTCTTC; CDR3: CASSSLTSDSYNEQFF
J: TRBJ2-7; V: TRBV19; size: NA; D: NA; DNA: TGTGCCAGTAGTATAGCGGCTAGCTCCTACGAGCAGTACTTC; CDR3: CASSIAASSYEQYF
J: TRBJ1-1; V: TRBV4-2; size: NA; D: NA; DNA: TGTGCCAGCAGCCTGACAGTTCGACTGAACACTGAAGCTTTCTTT; CDR3: CASSLTVRLNTEAFF
J: TRBJ1-1; V: TRBV27; size: NA; D: NA; DNA: TGTGCCAGCAGTACCGCGTTCTTGAACACTGAAGCTTTCTTT; CDR3: CASSTAFLNTEAFF
J: TRBJ1-1; V: TRBV29-1; size: few; D: NA; DNA: TGCAGCGCTAGCAGAGGGAACACTGAAGCTTTCTTT; CDR3: CSASRGNTEAFF
J: TRBJ2-1; V: TRBV4-1; size: NA; D: TRBD2; DNA: TGCGCCAGCAGCCAAGCGGGACTAGCGGGAGTGTTCGGCTACAATGAGCAGTTCTTC; CDR3: CASSQAGLAGVFGYNEQFF
J: TRBJ2-3; V: TRBV9; size: NA; D: TRBD2; DNA: TGTGCCAGCAGCCTTGGGACTAGCGGGGGGGCCCTGGATACGCAGTATTTT; CDR3: CASSLGTSGGALDTQYF
J: TRBJ2-5; V: TRBV7-9; size: NA; D: TRBD2; DNA: TGTGCCAGCAGCTTTCCTAGCGGGGTGGAGACCCAGTACTTC; CDR3: CASSFPSGVETQYF
J: TRBJ2-1; V: TRBV7-6; size: NA; D: TRBD1; DNA: TGTGCCAGCAGCATTCACAGGGGGCCCCTTTACAATGAGCAGTTCTTC; CDR3: CASSIHRGPLYNEQFF
J: TRBJ2-7; V: TRBV7-2; size: once; D: TRBD2; DNA: TGTGCCAGTCTCGGGACTAGCGGGAGGTCGAGCTCCTACGAGCAGTACTTC; CDR3: CASLGTSGRSSSYEQYF
J: TRBJ2-4; V: TRBV4-2; size: NA; D: NA; DNA: TGTGCCAGCAGCCAAGAAAGTCGGCCGAGGATTCAGTACTTC; CDR3: CASSQESRPRIQYF
J: TRBJ1-6; V: TRBV6-5; size: NA; D: NA; DNA: TGTGCCAGCAGTATTGACTCGGGTAATTCACCCCTCCACTTT; CDR3: CASSIDSGNSPLHF
J: TRBJ1-5; V: TRBV19; size: NA; D: TRBD1; DNA: TGTGCCAGTAGTATCTCACCCGGGACAGTCCTCCCAACGGCTCAGCCCCAGCATTTT; CDR3: CASSISPGTVLPTAQPQHF
J: TRBJ2-2; V: TRBV4-1; size: NA; D: NA; DNA: TGCGCCAGCAGCCACAAAGAAGGGGGTTACACCGGGGAGCTGTTTTTT; CDR3: CASSHKEGGYTGELFF
J: TRBJ2-2; V: TRBV4-3; size: NA; D: NA; DNA: TGCGCCAGCAGCCCTCTAGGTCTCAACACCGGGGAGCTGTTTTTT; CDR3: CASSPLGLNTGELFF
J: TRBJ1-3; V: TRBV27; size: few; D: TRBD1; DNA: TGTGCCAGCAGGCAGCAGGGGGCAGATGGAAACACCATATATTTT; CDR3: CASRQQGADGNTIYF
J: TRBJ2-7; V: TRBV15; size: once; D: NA; DNA: TGTGCCACCAGCAGAGGGACAGTGTACGAGCAGTACTTC; CDR3: CATSRGTVYEQYF
J: TRBJ2-7; V: TRBV25-1; size: NA; D: NA; DNA: TGTGCCAGCTCATGGACGGCGGGATACGAGCAGTACTTC; CDR3: CASSWTAGYEQYF
J: TRBJ2-1; V: TRBV5-1; size: NA; D: NA; DNA: TGCGCCAGCAGCCCTATAGCGAACAATGAGCAGTTCTTC; CDR3: CASSPIANNEQFF
J: TRBJ2-7; V: TRBV7-8; size: NA; D: NA; DNA: TGTGCCAGCAGCCCCGGGACAACGGAGACCTACGAGCAGTACTTC; CDR3: CASSPGTTETYEQYF
J: TRBJ2-3; V: TRBV28; size: NA; D: TRBD1; DNA: TGTGCCAGCAGTGAGGCCGGGACAGGGCGCACAGATACGCAGTATTTT; CDR3: CASSEAGTGRTDTQYF
J: TRBJ1-2; V: TRBV6-6; size: NA; D: TRBD1; DNA: TGTGCCAGCAGTGGGGGACAGAACTATGGCTACACCTTC; CDR3: CASSGGQNYGYTF
J: TRBJ2-1; V: TRBV27; size: NA; D: TRBD2; DNA: TGTGCCAGCAGTTTCAGCGGGGGATTCAATGAGCAGTTCTTC; CDR3: CASSFSGGFNEQFF
J: TRBJ1-1; V: TRBV30; size: NA; D: NA; DNA: TGTGCCTGGAGTACTCACATATCAGGCCCAGAAGCTTTCTTT; CDR3: CAWSTHISGPEAFF
J: TRBJ1-1; V: TRBV4-1; size: NA; D: NA; DNA: TGCGCCAGCAGCCAAGTGGGAGGGAACACTGAAGCTTTCTTT; CDR3: CASSQVGGNTEAFF
J: TRBJ2-2; V: TRBV5-1; size: NA; D: TRBD2; DNA: TGCGCCAGCAGCTCCCTCGGACTAGCGGATAACACCGGGGAGCTGTTTTTT; CDR3: CASSSLGLADNTGELFF
J: TRBJ1-2; V: TRBV29-1; size: NA; D: NA; DNA: TGCAGCGTTGGGGGGGGAGATGAAGTCTATGGCTACACCTTC; CDR3: CSVGGGDEVYGYTF
J: TRBJ2-7; V: TRBV5-1; size: NA; D: NA; DNA: TGCGCCAGCAGCTTGGGGCAGTCCTACGAGCAGTACTTC; CDR3: CASSLGQSYEQYF
J: TRBJ2-7; V: TRBV29-1; size: NA; D: NA; DNA: TGCAGCGTTGGAATGACAGATAACTACGAGCAGTACTTC; CDR3: CSVGMTDNYEQYF
J: TRBJ2-5; V: TRBV5-5; size: once; D: TRBD2; DNA: TGTGCCAGCAGCTCGGAGGAGATCCGGGACTATCAAGAGACCCAGTACTTC; CDR3: CASSSEEIRDYQETQYF
J: TRBJ2-1; V: TRBV27; size: NA; D: TRBD2; DNA: TGTGCCAGCAGCCTACGGCCTAGCGGGGCCTACAATGAGCAGTTCTTC; CDR3: CASSLRPSGAYNEQFF
J: TRBJ1-1; V: TRBV4-1; size: NA; D: NA; DNA: TGCGCCAGCAGCCCGACTGAGACTAGGGTACCCGAGAACACTGAAGCTTTCTTT; CDR3: CASSPTETRVPENTEAFF
J: TRBJ1-1; V: TRBV5-1; size: once; D: NA; DNA: TGCGCCAGCAGCTACGGTGAGGCTGAAGCTTTCTTT; CDR3: CASSYGEAEAFF
J: TRBJ1-5; V: TRBV4-2; size: once; D: NA; DNA: TGTGCCAGCAGCCAAGATATCGGGAATCAGCCCCAGCATTTT; CDR3: CASSQDIGNQPQHF
J: TRBJ2-2; V: TRBV7-6; size: NA; D: NA; DNA: TGTGCCAGCAGCTTGAAAGTTGGGGAGCGAACCGGGGAGCTGTTTTTT; CDR3: CASSLKVGERTGELFF
J: TRBJ1-5; V: TRBV7-9; size: few; D: NA; DNA: TGTGCCAGCAGCTTAGGCGGGCAGGGGAGTCAGCCCCAGCATTTT; CDR3: CASSLGGQGSQPQHF
J: TRBJ2-7; V: TRBV11-2; size: NA; D: NA; DNA: TGTGCCAGCAGCTTAGAGGCGGCAGGGGCAACCTACGAGCAGTACTTC; CDR3: CASSLEAAGATYEQYF
J: TRBJ1-2; V: TRBV9; size: NA; D: NA; DNA: TGTGCCAGCAGTGACACGGGGGGTCTTGGCTACACCTTC; CDR3: CASSDTGGLGYTF
J: TRBJ2-2; V: TRBV2; size: NA; D: NA; DNA: TGTGCCAGCAGACAAAGCGGCGTAGTGGGAGGCTCCACCGGGGAGCTGTTTTTT; CDR3: CASRQSGVVGGSTGELFF
J: TRBJ2-7; V: TRBV28; size: NA; D: TRBD2; DNA: TGTGCCAGCAGTTTATGGGCGGGAGGGCCCTACGAGCAGTACTTC; CDR3: CASSLWAGGPYEQYF
J: TRBJ1-6; V: TRBV6-5; size: once; D: NA; DNA: TGTGCCAGCAGTTACGGTCTAAGTTCACCCCTCCACTTT; CDR3: CASSYGLSSPLHF
J: TRBJ2-2; V: TRBV5-4; size: NA; D: NA; DNA: TGTGCCAGCAGCTTTCGCGGGAACACCGGGGAGCTGTTTTTT; CDR3: CASSFRGNTGELFF
J: TRBJ2-1; V: TRBV2; size: NA; D: TRBD1; DNA: TGTGCCAGCAGCCACCCCCCGGGGGACAGGGGTGGTTTTGGGCAGTTCTTC; CDR3: CASSHPPGDRGGFGQFF
J: TRBJ2-7; V: TRBV5-5; size: NA; D: NA; DNA: TGTGCCAGCAGCTACCGACAGGGAGGCACCTACGAGCAGTACTTC; CDR3: CASSYRQGGTYEQYF
J: TRBJ1-2; V: TRBV28; size: NA; D: TRBD1; DNA: TGTGCCAGCAGTACCGAAGAAAGGGGGCTTCGCTATGGCTACACCTTC; CDR3: CASSTEERGLRYGYTF
J: TRBJ2-1; V: TRBV7-8; size: once; D: TRBD2; DNA: TGTGCCAGCAGCTTAGGAGGCGGGGGAAATGAGCAGTTCTTC; CDR3: CASSLGGGGNEQFF